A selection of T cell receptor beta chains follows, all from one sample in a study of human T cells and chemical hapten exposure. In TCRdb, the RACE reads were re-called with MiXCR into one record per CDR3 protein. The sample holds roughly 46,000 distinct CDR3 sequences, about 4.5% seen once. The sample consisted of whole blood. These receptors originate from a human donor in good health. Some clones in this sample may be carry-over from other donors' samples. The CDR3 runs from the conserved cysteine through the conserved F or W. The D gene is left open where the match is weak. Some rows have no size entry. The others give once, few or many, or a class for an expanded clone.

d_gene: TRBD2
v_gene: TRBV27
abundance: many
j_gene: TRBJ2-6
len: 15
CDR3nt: TGTGCCAGCAGGGGGGGGTTTACTGGGGCCAACGTCCTGACTTTC
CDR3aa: CASRGGFTGANVLTF

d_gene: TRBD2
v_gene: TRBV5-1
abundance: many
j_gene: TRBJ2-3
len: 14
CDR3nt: TGCGCCAGCAGCTTAGGGACTAGCGATGATACGCAGTATTTT
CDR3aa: CASSLGTSDDTQYF

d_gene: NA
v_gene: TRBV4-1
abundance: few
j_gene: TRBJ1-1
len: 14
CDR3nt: TGCGCCAGCAGCCAATTTCCGGTGAACACTGAAGCTTTCTTT
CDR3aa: CASSQFPVNTEAFF

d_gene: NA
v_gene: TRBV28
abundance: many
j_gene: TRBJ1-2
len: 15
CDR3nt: TGTGCCAGCAGATTAGGCCCTGGGGGGGTCTATGGCTACACCTTC
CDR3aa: CASRLGPGGVYGYTF

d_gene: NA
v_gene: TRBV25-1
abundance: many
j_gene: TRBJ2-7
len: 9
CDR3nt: TGTGCGGTCAGACCCGCCAGGGGCTTC
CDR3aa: CAVRPARGF

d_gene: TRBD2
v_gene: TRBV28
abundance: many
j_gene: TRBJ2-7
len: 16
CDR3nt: TGTGCCAGCAGTTTCAAGGCGGGAGGCCCGCTTGACGAGCAGTACTTC
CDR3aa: CASSFKAGGPLDEQYF

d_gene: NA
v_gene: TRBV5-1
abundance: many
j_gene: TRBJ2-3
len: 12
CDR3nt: TGCGCCAGCAGGCGGGAAGGAGATACGCAGTATTTT
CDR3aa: CASRREGDTQYF

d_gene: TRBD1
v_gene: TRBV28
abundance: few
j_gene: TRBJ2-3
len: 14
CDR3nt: TGTGCCAGCAGTCCGGGACAGGGCCCAGATACGCAGTATTTT
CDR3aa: CASSPGQGPDTQYF

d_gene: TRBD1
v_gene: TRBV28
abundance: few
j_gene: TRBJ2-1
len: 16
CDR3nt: TGTGCCAGCAGTTTGGTGGGGACAGGGGGTTACAATGAGCAGTTCTTC
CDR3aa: CASSLVGTGGYNEQFF

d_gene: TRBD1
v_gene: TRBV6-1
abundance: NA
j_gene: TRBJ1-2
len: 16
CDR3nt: TGTGCCAGCAGGGGCGGGACAGGAGCTGGATACTATGGCTACACCTTC
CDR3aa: CASRGGTGAGYYGYTF

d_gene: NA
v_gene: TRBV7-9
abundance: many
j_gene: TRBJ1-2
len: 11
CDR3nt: TGTGCCAGCAGCCCGACAGATGGCTACACCTTC
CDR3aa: CASSPTDGYTF

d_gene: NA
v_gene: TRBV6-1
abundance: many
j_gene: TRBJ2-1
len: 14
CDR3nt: TGTGCCAGCAGTGGTAAGAGCATCGGGACCCCCCAGTTCTTC
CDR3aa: CASSGKSIGTPQFF

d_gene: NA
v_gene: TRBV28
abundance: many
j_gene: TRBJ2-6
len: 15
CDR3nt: TGTGCCAGCAGTAGGGGGAACTCTGGGGCCAACGTCCTGACTTTC
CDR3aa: CASSRGNSGANVLTF

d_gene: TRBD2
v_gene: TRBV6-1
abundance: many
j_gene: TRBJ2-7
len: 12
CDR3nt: TGTGCCAGCAAGCGGGACCCCTACGAGCAGTACTTC
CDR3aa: CASKRDPYEQYF

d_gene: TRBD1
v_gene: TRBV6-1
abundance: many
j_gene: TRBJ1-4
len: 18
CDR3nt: TGTGCCAGCAGTGAAGCGGGGGACAGGGGGCGGTCTAATGAAAAACTGTTTTTT
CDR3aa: CASSEAGDRGRSNEKLFF

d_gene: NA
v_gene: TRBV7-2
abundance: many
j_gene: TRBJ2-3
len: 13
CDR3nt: TGTGCCAGCAGCTTGGGACTCCGGGATACGCAGTATTTT
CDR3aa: CASSLGLRDTQYF

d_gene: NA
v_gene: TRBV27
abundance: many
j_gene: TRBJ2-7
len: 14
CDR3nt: TGTGCCAGCAGTTCCTACCGGGACTCCTACGAGCAGTACTTC
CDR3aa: CASSSYRDSYEQYF

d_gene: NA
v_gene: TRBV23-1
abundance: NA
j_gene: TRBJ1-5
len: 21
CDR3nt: TGCGCCAGCAGTCAATCACCCGAAGGACACATGGGGGGCCTTGGCAGGCAGCCCCAGCATTTT
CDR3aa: CASSQSPEGHMGGLGRQPQHF